This T cell receptor (beta chain) was sequenced during a study of T-cell reconstitution after alpha-beta-depleted transplantation in children. The library targeted TCRbeta and was prepared with unique molecular identifiers. TCRdb reprocessed the PCR reads with MiXCR, giving one entry per CDR3 protein. Among some 600,000 distinct CDR3 sequences listed, 13% were seen once. Note on this clonotype: What it binds is not known.

In germline, CDR1 is LGHNA, CDR2 YSLEER. This CDR3 is 13 amino acids long. After removal of 1 base from V and 7 bases from J, the junction contained 3 bases not matched to a gene. General observations from the study: After transplant, high TCRbeta diversity at day 60 in some patients arose from surviving recipient T cells and thymic progenitors. A year had passed since transplant, and T-cell counts and diversity by then came mostly from newly produced T cells. Several hundred rapidly expanded clones from non-depleted graft cells reportedly supplied alpha-beta T cells about two months post-transplant.

This sequence originates from a male patient between 5 and 17 years old who had a stem cell transplant for acute myeloid leukemia, so the T cells may come from the graft donor. The material sequenced was PBMCs, mostly from graft donor cells, taken 360 days after TCRalphabeta/CD19-depleted stem cell transplant. This rearrangement joins TRBV4-3 to TRBJ2-7; 8 positions match TRBD2. In DNA form, the CDR3 reads TGCGCCAGCAGCCAAGGGGTAGCGGGAGAGCAGTACTTC. This sequence encodes CASSQGVAGEQYF.